A selection of T cell receptor beta chains follows, all from one sample in a study of control samples from healthy donors and cancer patients. Clones were read by immunoSEQ multiplex PCR, and TCRdb kept only the in-frame ones, dropping some. The sample carries over 150,000 clones, about nine tenths recorded once. Sequences were obtained from blood. The receptor source for this set is a middle-aged woman in good health. Both conserved end residues are part of each CDR3. The order of the fields is J gene, V gene, D gene, clone size, CDR3 DNA, CDR3 protein. The D gene is left open where the match is weak. Not every row has a clone size; where given, it reads once, few, many or a size class.

j_gene: TRBJ2-3; v_gene: TRBV14; d_gene: TRBD1; abundance: few; CDR3nt: TGTGCCAGCAGCCGCGGACAGGGGAGGGACACAGATACGCAGTATTTT; CDR3aa: CASSRGQGRDTDTQYF
j_gene: TRBJ1-3; v_gene: TRBV5-6; d_gene: -; abundance: once; CDR3nt: TGTGCCAGCAGCGGCTCTGGAAACACCATATATTTT; CDR3aa: CASSGSGNTIYF
j_gene: TRBJ1-1; v_gene: TRBV7-9; d_gene: -; abundance: -; CDR3nt: TGTGCCAGCAGCTTAGCTGGGGGCAGACTAAACACTGAAGCTTTCTTT; CDR3aa: CASSLAGGRLNTEAFF
j_gene: TRBJ1-4; v_gene: TRBV21-1; d_gene: -; abundance: -; CDR3nt: TGTGCCAGCAGCAAAGGACAGGGTTATTTT; CDR3aa: CASSKGQGYF
j_gene: TRBJ2-5; v_gene: TRBV3-1/TRBV3-2; d_gene: TRBD2; abundance: -; CDR3nt: TGTGCCAGCTTCCGGACTAGCGGGGGGGAAGAGACCCAGTACTTC; CDR3aa: CASFRTSGGEETQYF
j_gene: TRBJ1-2; v_gene: TRBV12-3/TRBV12-4; d_gene: -; abundance: -; CDR3nt: TGTGCCAGCAGTTTCCAGGGTAACTATGGCTACACCTTC; CDR3aa: CASSFQGNYGYTF
j_gene: TRBJ2-7; v_gene: TRBV5-5; d_gene: -; abundance: -; CDR3nt: TGTGCCAGCAGCTTGAAAAGGGTGGACGAGCAGTACTTC; CDR3aa: CASSLKRVDEQYF
j_gene: TRBJ1-4; v_gene: TRBV9; d_gene: TRBD1; abundance: -; CDR3nt: TGTGCCAGCAGCGTAGGAATCGGACAGGGAGGGAATGAAAAACTGTTTTTT; CDR3aa: CASSVGIGQGGNEKLFF
j_gene: TRBJ2-5; v_gene: TRBV12-3/TRBV12-4; d_gene: -; abundance: -; CDR3nt: TGTGCCAGCAGTCCTCCGAAAGAGACCCAGTACTTC; CDR3aa: CASSPPKETQYF
j_gene: TRBJ1-4; v_gene: TRBV6-5; d_gene: -; abundance: once; CDR3nt: TGTGCCAGCAGTGACTCTCACAGACAGGCAAAACTGTTTTTT; CDR3aa: CASSDSHRQAKLFF
j_gene: TRBJ1-2; v_gene: TRBV9; d_gene: -; abundance: -; CDR3nt: TGTGCCAGCAGCCCTCAAGGACAAAACTATGGCTACACCTTC; CDR3aa: CASSPQGQNYGYTF
j_gene: TRBJ1-5; v_gene: TRBV27; d_gene: -; abundance: few; CDR3nt: TGTGCCAGCAGTTTAAGTGATAGCAATCAGCCCCAGCATTTT; CDR3aa: CASSLSDSNQPQHF
j_gene: TRBJ2-7; v_gene: TRBV29-1; d_gene: -; abundance: -; CDR3nt: TGCAGCGTTGAAGAGTGGGGCCGGACCTACGAGCAGTACTTC; CDR3aa: CSVEEWGRTYEQYF
j_gene: TRBJ2-7; v_gene: TRBV4-2; d_gene: -; abundance: -; CDR3nt: TGTGCCAGCAGCCAAGAGAGTGGAATCGAGTCCGAGCAGTACTTC; CDR3aa: CASSQESGIESEQYF
j_gene: TRBJ1-2; v_gene: TRBV20-1; d_gene: -; abundance: -; CDR3nt: TGCAGTGCTAGAGGCATTTATGGCTACACCTTC; CDR3aa: CSARGIYGYTF
j_gene: TRBJ1-1; v_gene: TRBV28; d_gene: TRBD1; abundance: -; CDR3nt: TGTGCCAGCAGTGCCGGGACAGGGGGATTCACTGAAGCTTTCTTT; CDR3aa: CASSAGTGGFTEAFF
j_gene: TRBJ1-2; v_gene: TRBV6-5; d_gene: -; abundance: -; CDR3nt: TGTGCCAGCAGTTGGGGGGAAAACTATGGCTACACCTTC; CDR3aa: CASSWGENYGYTF
j_gene: TRBJ2-7; v_gene: TRBV18; d_gene: -; abundance: -; CDR3nt: TGTGCCAGCTCCCTGAGCTCCTACGAGCAGTACTTC; CDR3aa: CASSLSSYEQYF
j_gene: TRBJ2-2; v_gene: TRBV5-4; d_gene: TRBD1; abundance: once; CDR3nt: TGTGCCGGTCAAGGGGGCAACGGGGAGCTGTTTTTT; CDR3aa: CAGQGGNGELFF
j_gene: TRBJ1-1; v_gene: TRBV6-5; d_gene: -; abundance: -; CDR3nt: TGTGCCAGCATCCCTATGGGATTCACTGAAGCTTTCTTT; CDR3aa: CASIPMGFTEAFF
j_gene: TRBJ1-1; v_gene: TRBV29-1; d_gene: -; abundance: -; CDR3nt: TGCAGCGGCAGTACGGTCGAAGCTTTCTTT; CDR3aa: CSGSTVEAFF
j_gene: TRBJ2-1; v_gene: TRBV20-1; d_gene: TRBD2; abundance: -; CDR3nt: TGCAGTGCTAGTTTCTCCTGGCTAGCGGTGTACAATGAGCAGTTCTTC; CDR3aa: CSASFSWLAVYNEQFF
j_gene: TRBJ2-2; v_gene: TRBV19; d_gene: TRBD1; abundance: once; CDR3nt: TGTGCCAGTAAGGTGGACAGGGTGAACACCGGGGAGCTGTTTTTT; CDR3aa: CASKVDRVNTGELFF
j_gene: TRBJ1-2; v_gene: TRBV18; d_gene: -; abundance: -; CDR3nt: TGTGCCAGCTCACCCGGGATCGATAACTATGGCTACACCTTC; CDR3aa: CASSPGIDNYGYTF
j_gene: TRBJ2-7; v_gene: TRBV5-4; d_gene: TRBD2; abundance: -; CDR3nt: TGTGCCAGCAGCCCGGGGGGATCATCCTACGAGCAGTACTTC; CDR3aa: CASSPGGSSYEQYF
j_gene: TRBJ1-4; v_gene: TRBV18; d_gene: -; abundance: -; CDR3nt: TGTGCCAGCTCATCCCCGGGGGCAGGGGAAAAACTGTTTTTT; CDR3aa: CASSSPGAGEKLFF
j_gene: TRBJ2-3; v_gene: TRBV19; d_gene: TRBD2; abundance: once; CDR3nt: TGTGCCAGTAGGGCCCCCGGGACTACTAGAGATACGCAGTATTTT; CDR3aa: CASRAPGTTRDTQYF
j_gene: TRBJ2-2; v_gene: TRBV10-2; d_gene: -; abundance: -; CDR3nt: TGCGCCAGCACCGACGGAGGTGTAAGGGAGCTGTTTTTT; CDR3aa: CASTDGGVRELFF
j_gene: TRBJ1-2; v_gene: TRBV5-1; d_gene: -; abundance: few; CDR3nt: TGCGCCAGCAGCTTGGCAGGTGAAGGCTACACCTTC; CDR3aa: CASSLAGEGYTF
j_gene: TRBJ1-2; v_gene: TRBV18; d_gene: -; abundance: -; CDR3nt: TGTGCCAGCTCAGTAGTTAACTATGGCTACACCTTC; CDR3aa: CASSVVNYGYTF
j_gene: TRBJ2-1; v_gene: TRBV11-3; d_gene: -; abundance: -; CDR3nt: TGTGCCAGCAGCTCAGGGTACAATGAGCAGTTCTTC; CDR3aa: CASSSGYNEQFF
j_gene: TRBJ1-5; v_gene: TRBV13; d_gene: TRBD1; abundance: -; CDR3nt: TGTGCCAGCAGCTTAGGGTTTACGACAGGGAATCAGCCCCAGCATTTT; CDR3aa: CASSLGFTTGNQPQHF
j_gene: TRBJ1-1; v_gene: TRBV10-3; d_gene: TRBD1; abundance: -; CDR3nt: TGTGCCACCAGGGGGGACACTGAAGCTTTCTTT; CDR3aa: CATRGDTEAFF
j_gene: TRBJ1-1; v_gene: TRBV5-1; d_gene: -; abundance: -; CDR3nt: TGCGCCAGCAGCTTGGCACGGCAGAACACTGAAGCTTTCTTT; CDR3aa: CASSLARQNTEAFF
j_gene: TRBJ2-1; v_gene: TRBV19; d_gene: TRBD2; abundance: few; CDR3nt: TGTGCCAGTAGCCCGGGACTAGGGGTTGAGCAGTTCTTC; CDR3aa: CASSPGLGVEQFF
j_gene: TRBJ1-3; v_gene: TRBV5-1; d_gene: -; abundance: once; CDR3nt: TGCGCCAACGGGACAACAACCTTCTCTGGAAACACCATATATTTT; CDR3aa: CANGTTTFSGNTIYF
j_gene: TRBJ2-3; v_gene: TRBV5-8; d_gene: -; abundance: -; CDR3nt: TGTGCCAGCAGCCCGGGCCTCTCTGGCACAGATACGCAGTATTTT; CDR3aa: CASSPGLSGTDTQYF
j_gene: TRBJ2-2; v_gene: TRBV5-1; d_gene: -; abundance: -; CDR3nt: TGCGCCAGCAGCTTGGCCGACACCGGGGAGCTGTTTTTT; CDR3aa: CASSLADTGELFF
j_gene: TRBJ1-3; v_gene: TRBV11-2; d_gene: TRBD1; abundance: once; CDR3nt: TGTGCCAGCAGACCGACAGGGTCGGGAAACACCATATATTTT; CDR3aa: CASRPTGSGNTIYF
j_gene: TRBJ2-6; v_gene: TRBV5-1; d_gene: TRBD1; abundance: -; CDR3nt: TGCGCCAGCAGCCTTCTGACAGGGCCCGGGGCCAACGTCCTGACTTTC; CDR3aa: CASSLLTGPGANVLTF
j_gene: TRBJ2-3; v_gene: TRBV18; d_gene: -; abundance: -; CDR3nt: TGTGCCAGCTCACCACCAACCGGGCTAGATACGCAGTATTTT; CDR3aa: CASSPPTGLDTQYF
j_gene: TRBJ1-1; v_gene: TRBV27; d_gene: -; abundance: -; CDR3nt: TGTGCCACCAAATGGGGGAGCGGCACTGAAGCTTTCTTT; CDR3aa: CATKWGSGTEAFF
j_gene: TRBJ1-2; v_gene: TRBV20-1; d_gene: -; abundance: -; CDR3nt: TGCAGTGCTAGTAATAAGCACAACTATGGCTACACCTTC; CDR3aa: CSASNKHNYGYTF
j_gene: TRBJ2-7; v_gene: TRBV6-6; d_gene: -; abundance: -; CDR3nt: TGTGCCAGCACCGCCCCCGGGGCCCCCTACGAGCAGTACTTC; CDR3aa: CASTAPGAPYEQYF
j_gene: TRBJ1-1; v_gene: TRBV19; d_gene: -; abundance: -; CDR3nt: TGTGCCAGTACCCGTGGCGAGGGGAACACTGAAGCTTTCTTT; CDR3aa: CASTRGEGNTEAFF
j_gene: TRBJ2-3; v_gene: TRBV2; d_gene: -; abundance: -; CDR3nt: TGTGCCAGCAGTGAGGTTACAGATACGCAGTATTTT; CDR3aa: CASSEVTDTQYF
j_gene: TRBJ1-2; v_gene: TRBV7-9; d_gene: TRBD1; abundance: -; CDR3nt: TGTGCCAGCAGCTTCAACCGGGACAGAGACCATGGCTACACCTTC; CDR3aa: CASSFNRDRDHGYTF